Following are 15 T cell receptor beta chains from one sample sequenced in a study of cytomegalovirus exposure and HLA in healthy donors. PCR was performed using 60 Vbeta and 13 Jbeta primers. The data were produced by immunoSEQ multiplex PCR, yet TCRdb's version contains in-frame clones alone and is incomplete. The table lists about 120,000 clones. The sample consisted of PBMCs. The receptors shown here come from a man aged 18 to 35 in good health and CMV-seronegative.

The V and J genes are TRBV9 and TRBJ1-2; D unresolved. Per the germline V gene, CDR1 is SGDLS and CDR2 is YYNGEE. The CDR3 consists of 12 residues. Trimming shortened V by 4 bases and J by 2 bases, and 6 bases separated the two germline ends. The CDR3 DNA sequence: TGTGCCAGCAGCACACAAAACTATGGCTACACCTTC. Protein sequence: CASSTQNYGYTF.

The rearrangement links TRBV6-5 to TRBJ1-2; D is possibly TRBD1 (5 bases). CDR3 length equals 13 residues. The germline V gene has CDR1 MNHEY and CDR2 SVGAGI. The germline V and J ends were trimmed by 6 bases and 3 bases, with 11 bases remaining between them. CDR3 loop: CASRIGGDYGYTF. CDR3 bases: TGTGCCAGCAGGATCGGGGGTGACTATGGCTACACCTTC.

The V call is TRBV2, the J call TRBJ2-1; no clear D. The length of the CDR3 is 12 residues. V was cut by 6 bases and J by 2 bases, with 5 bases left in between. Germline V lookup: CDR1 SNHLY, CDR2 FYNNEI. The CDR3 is CASSQTYNEQFF. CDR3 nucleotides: TGTGCCAGCAGCCAAACCTACAATGAGCAGTTCTTC.

CDR3 DNA: TGTGCCAGCAGCCCCCGCCGACAGGGCCGGACCTACGAGCAGTACTTC. Amino acids: CASSPRRQGRTYEQYF. The gene calls are TRBV11-2 and TRBJ2-7, with 7 bases fitting TRBD1. This CDR3 region has 16 residues. Trimming removed 5 bases from V and 2 bases from J; junction bases left unmatched: 12. CDR1 and CDR2 (germline): SGHAT, FQNNGV.

For the CDR3, the DNA is TGCGCCAGCAGCTTTGACAGGGGGCGCGGGGATACGCAGTATTTT. Translation gives CASSFDRGRGDTQYF. The genes are TRBV5-1 and TRBJ2-3; TRBD1 matches 10 bases. From germline, CDR1 is SGHRS and CDR2 YFSETQ. J was trimmed by 6 bases and V by 2 bases; bases with no gene match: 6. The CDR3 totals 15 residues.

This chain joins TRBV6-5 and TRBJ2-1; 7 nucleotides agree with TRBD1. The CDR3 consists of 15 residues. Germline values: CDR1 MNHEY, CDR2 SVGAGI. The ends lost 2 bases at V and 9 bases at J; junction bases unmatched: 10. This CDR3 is CASSYEGAAIGEQFF. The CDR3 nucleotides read TGTGCCAGCAGTTACGAGGGGGCTGCCATCGGTGAGCAGTTCTTC.

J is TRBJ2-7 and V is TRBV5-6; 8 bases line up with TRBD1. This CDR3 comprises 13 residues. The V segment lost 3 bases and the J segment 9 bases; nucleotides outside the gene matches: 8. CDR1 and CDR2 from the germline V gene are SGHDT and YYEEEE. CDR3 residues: CASSSGTGGGQYF. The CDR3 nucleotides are TGTGCCAGCAGCTCCGGGACAGGAGGCGGGCAGTACTTC.

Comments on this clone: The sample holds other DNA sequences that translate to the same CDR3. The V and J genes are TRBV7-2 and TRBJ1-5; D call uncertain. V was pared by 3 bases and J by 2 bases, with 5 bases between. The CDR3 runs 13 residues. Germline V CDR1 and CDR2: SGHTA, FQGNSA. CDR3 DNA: TGTGCCAGCAGCTTGCGGGGCAATCAGCCCCAGCATTTT. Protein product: CASSLRGNQPQHF.

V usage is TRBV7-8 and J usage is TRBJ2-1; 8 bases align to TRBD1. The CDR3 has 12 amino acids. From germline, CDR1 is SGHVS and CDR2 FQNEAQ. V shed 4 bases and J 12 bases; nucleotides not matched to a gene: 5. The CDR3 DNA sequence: TGTGCCAGCAGCTCGACAGGGGTGGGGCAGTTCTTC. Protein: CASSSTGVGQFF.

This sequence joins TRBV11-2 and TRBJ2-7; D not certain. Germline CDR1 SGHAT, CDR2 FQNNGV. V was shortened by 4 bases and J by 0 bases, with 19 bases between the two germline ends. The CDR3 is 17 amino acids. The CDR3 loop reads CASSSPPPQVVSYEQYF. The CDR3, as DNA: TGTGCCAGCAGCTCTCCCCCTCCTCAGGTGGTCTCCTACGAGCAGTACTTC.

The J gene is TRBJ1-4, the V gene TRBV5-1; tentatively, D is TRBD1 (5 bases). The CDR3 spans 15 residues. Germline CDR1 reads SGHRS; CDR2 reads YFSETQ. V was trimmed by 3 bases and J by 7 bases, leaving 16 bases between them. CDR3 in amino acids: CASSWDLGGGEKLFF. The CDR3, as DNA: TGCGCCAGCAGCTGGGACTTGGGTGGGGGTGAAAAACTGTTTTTT.

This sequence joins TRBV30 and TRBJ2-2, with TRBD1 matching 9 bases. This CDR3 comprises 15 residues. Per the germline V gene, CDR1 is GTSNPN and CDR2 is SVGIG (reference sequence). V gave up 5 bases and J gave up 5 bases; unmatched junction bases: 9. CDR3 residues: CAWGGGTGQTGELFF. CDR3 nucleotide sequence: TGTGCCTGGGGTGGAGGGACAGGGCAAACCGGGGAGCTGTTTTTT.

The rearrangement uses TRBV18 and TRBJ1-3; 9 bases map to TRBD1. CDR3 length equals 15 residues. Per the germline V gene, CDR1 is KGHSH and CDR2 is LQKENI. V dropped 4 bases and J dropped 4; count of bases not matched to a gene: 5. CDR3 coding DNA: TGTGCCAGCTCACGGGACAGGGCGTCAGGAAACACCATATATTTT. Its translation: CASSRDRASGNTIYF.

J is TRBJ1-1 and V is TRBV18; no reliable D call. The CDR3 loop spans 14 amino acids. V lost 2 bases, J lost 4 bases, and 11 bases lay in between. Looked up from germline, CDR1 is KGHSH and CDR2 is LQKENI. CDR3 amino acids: CASSPGSPSTEAFF. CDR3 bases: TGTGCCAGCTCACCAGGGTCACCTAGCACTGAAGCTTTCTTT.

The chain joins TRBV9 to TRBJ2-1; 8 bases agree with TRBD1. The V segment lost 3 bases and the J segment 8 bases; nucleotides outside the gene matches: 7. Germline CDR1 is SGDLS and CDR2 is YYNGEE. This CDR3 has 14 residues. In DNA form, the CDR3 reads TGTGCCAGCAGCGACAGGACAGGGTGGGATGAGCAGTTCTTC. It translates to CASSDRTGWDEQFF. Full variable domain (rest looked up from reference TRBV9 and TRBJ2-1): DSGVTQTPKHLITATGQRVTLRCSPRSGDLSVYWYQQSLDQGLQFLIQYYNGEERAKGNILERFSAQQFPDLHSELNLSSLELGDSALYFCASSDRTGWDEQFFGPGTRLTVL.